The clone carrying this T cell receptor beta chain was counted only a few times. Its antigen is as yet unknown. This sample stems from a study of cytomegalovirus exposure and HLA in healthy donors. Study-level findings and limits: Overall, approximately 150 TCR beta chains were annotated as cytomegalovirus-associated. Accounts indicate the classifier identified cytomegalovirus status with strong specificity and sensitivity. A later analysis reported that several of the most significant clusters appeared to be linked to common viral pathogens, among them Epstein-Barr virus.

The CDR3 has 15 residues. V was trimmed by 4 bases and J by 3 bases, leaving 13 bases between them. Germline-derived CDR1 and CDR2 are WSHSY and SAAADI. Vbeta (60) and Jbeta (13) primers were used in the PCR. Original handling: It was a later analysis that counted 79 million or so unique TCR beta chains, of which some 12 million were shared. TCRdb keeps only in-frame clones here, not all; method: immunoSEQ multiplex PCR. The V and J calls and the clone size are those of that table, but D and trimming were determined from the DNA. The sample has some 150,000 clones, more than 60% seen once. This receptor was taken from a man aged 40-49 years in good health and CMV-seronegative. The specimen sequenced was PBMCs. The gene calls are TRBV10-2 and TRBJ1-5, with D possibly TRBD1 on 6 matching bases. CDR3 region: CASSATGLDNQPQHF. In nucleotides, the CDR3 is TGCGCCAGCAGTGCGACAGGTCTAGACAATCAGCCCCAGCATTTT.